This T cell receptor beta chain derives from a study of blood T cell repertoires in COVID-19. The wider study: Samples representing acute and convalescent COVID-19 were sourced from the United States, Italy and Spain. The analysed material was cDNA or gDNA that came from T cells, B-cell-depleted T cells, or PBMCs.

Authors' methods: Scientists estimated how many nucleated cells there were by amplifying reference gene primers. Assay used: immunoSEQ multiplex PCR; TCRdb lists only in-frame clones, some missing. That table furnishes V, J and clone size, whereas the DNA furnished D and trimming. This repertoire shows 220,000 or so clones, roughly nine tenths found once; its top ten account for roughly 10%. The V end was cut by 0 bases, the J end by 9 bases, with 13 bases between. CDR3 length: 14 amino acids. Germline CDR1 MGHRA, CDR2 YSYEKL. Seattle researchers signed up patients amid active infection and tracked them longitudinally.

The sample was peripheral blood. The J gene is TRBJ2-3, the V gene TRBV4-1; no definite D call. This clonotype was obtained from a woman between 50 and 59 years old with COVID-19, enrolled during active disease. CDR3 nucleotide sequence: TGCGCCAGCAGCCAAGATCCACGAGCGCAGACGCAGTATTTT. Translation: CASSQDPRAQTQYF.